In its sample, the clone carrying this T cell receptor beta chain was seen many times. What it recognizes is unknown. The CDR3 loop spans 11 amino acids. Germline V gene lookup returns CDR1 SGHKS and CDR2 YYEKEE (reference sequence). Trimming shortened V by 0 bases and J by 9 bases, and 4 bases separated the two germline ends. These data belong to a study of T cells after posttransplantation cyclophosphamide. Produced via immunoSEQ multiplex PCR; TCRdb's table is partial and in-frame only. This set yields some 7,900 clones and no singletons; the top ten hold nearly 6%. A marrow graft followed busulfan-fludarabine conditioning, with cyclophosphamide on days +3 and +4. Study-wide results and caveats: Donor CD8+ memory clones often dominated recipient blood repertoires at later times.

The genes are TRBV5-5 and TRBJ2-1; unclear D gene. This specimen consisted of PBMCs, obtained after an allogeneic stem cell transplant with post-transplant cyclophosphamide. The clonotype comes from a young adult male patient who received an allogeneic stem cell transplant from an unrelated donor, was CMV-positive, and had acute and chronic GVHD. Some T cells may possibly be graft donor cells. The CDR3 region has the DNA TGTGCCAGCAGCTTGGGAGGTGAGCAGTTCTTC. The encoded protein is CASSLGGEQFF.